The clone carrying this TCR beta chain was detected a few times. The antigen remains unidentified. This record belongs to a study of T cell repertoires in cytomegalovirus infection. In TCRdb, the reads were re-called with MiXCR into one record per CDR3 protein. This sample has approximately 100,000 distinct CDR3 sequences; 20% to 25% occur once, and the top ten carry around 42%. The V end was cut by 4 bases, the J end by 2 bases, with 13 bases between. The CDR3 covers 15 residues. Looked up from germline, CDR1 is SGHAT and CDR2 is FQNNGV. General study results and limits: HLA-C-restricted TCR beta clonotypes specific for CMV led the ex vivo response. Summed public TCR beta family frequency identified CMV carriers bearing the relevant HLA.

Sample: CD8+ T cells from PBMCs. This clonotype was sampled from a human donor in good health (CMV status not recorded). Some clones in this sample may be carry-over from other donors' samples. The chain joins TRBV11-2 to TRBJ2-3, with D perhaps matching TRBD2 (5 bases). The CDR3 loop reads CASSSGDAFTDTQYF. The CDR3 bases are TGTGCCAGCAGCTCCGGGGATGCCTTCACAGATACGCAGTATTTT.